A selection of T cell receptor beta chains follows, all from one sample in a study of CD8+CD57+ T cells in acquired aplastic anemia. One entry per CDR3 protein, called by TCRdb with MiXCR from the reads. The sample has approximately 190,000 distinct CDR3 sequences, 64% seen once. The sequenced sample consisted of sorted CD4+, CD8+, or CD8+CD57+ T cells (not recorded which) from PBMCs. The receptors derive from a human donor with severe aplastic anemia or a healthy control (not recorded which). The CDR3 runs from the conserved cysteine through the conserved F or W. A D gene is named only where the DNA matches it firmly. Size values are once, few and many counts, or a class for expanded clones, and some rows have none.

>many|TRBV7-9|TRBJ2-7|-
TGTGCCAGCAGCCCCCGCGGACGGAGCAACTACGAGCAGTACTTC
CASSPRGRSNYEQYF
>-|TRBV9|TRBJ1-3|TRBD1
TGTGCCAGCAGCGGATGGACAGGGGCTGGAGACACCATATATTTT
CASSGWTGAGDTIYF
>-|TRBV7-9|TRBJ2-1|-
TGTGCCAGCAGCTTAGGGTGGGAGAGCTCCTACAATGAGCAGTTCTTC
CASSLGWESSYNEQFF
>once|TRBV9|TRBJ1-2|TRBD1
TGTGCCAGCAGCGTAGCAGGGGGAAGCTACACCTTC
CASSVAGGSYTF
>once|TRBV19|TRBJ1-2|TRBD1
TGTGCCAGTAGTATCCCGACAGGGGGGGGCTATGGCTACACCTTC
CASSIPTGGGYGYTF
>few|TRBV15|TRBJ1-6|-
TGTGCCACCAGCAGACGTGGGGTTAATTCACCCCTCCACTTT
CATSRRGVNSPLHF
>-|TRBV2|TRBJ1-6|-
TGTGCCAGCAGTGAATGGCGGGCAGGGGATAATAATTCACCCCTCCACTTT
CASSEWRAGDNNSPLHF
>-|TRBV7-2|TRBJ1-2|-
TGTGCCAGCAGCCCAGACAGGAAGAACGGCTACACCTTC
CASSPDRKNGYTF
>-|TRBV2|TRBJ1-1|-
TGTGCCAGCAACAGACAGGTCCAGACTGAAGCTTTCTTT
CASNRQVQTEAFF
>-|TRBV9|TRBJ2-5|TRBD1
TGTGCCAGCGCAAGGGGGCTCCAAGAGACCCAGTACTTC
CASARGLQETQYF
>few|TRBV29-1|TRBJ2-3|-
TGCAGCGTTGAGGCGGCGAGGGATACGCAGTATTTT
CSVEAARDTQYF
>few|TRBV7-3|TRBJ2-3|-
TGTGCCAGCAGCTCCCAGGGAACAGATACGCAGTATTTT
CASSSQGTDTQYF
>-|TRBV5-1|TRBJ2-7|TRBD1
TGCGCCAGCAGCCCAAGACAGGGTGGGAACGAGCAGTACTTC
CASSPRQGGNEQYF
>few|TRBV20-1|TRBJ2-7|-
TGCAGTGCTAGACGGACAGCAGCCTACGAGCAGTACTTC
CSARRTAAYEQYF
>few|TRBV29-1|TRBJ1-5|-
TGCAGCGTTCGATCAGGGGGCAATCAGCCCCAGCATTTT
CSVRSGGNQPQHF
>-|TRBV11-2|TRBJ1-1|-
TGTGCCAGCAGCTTAACCCCTGTGGGGGGTCGGGAAGCTTTCTTT
CASSLTPVGGREAFF
>-|TRBV7-2|TRBJ2-3|-
TGTGCCAGCAGCTTAGTCTGGGAGACAGATACGCAGTATTTT
CASSLVWETDTQYF
>-|TRBV20-1|TRBJ1-2|TRBD1
TGCAGTGCTAAGGCGACAGGGGGCTCCTATGGCTACACCTTC
CSAKATGGSYGYTF
>-|TRBV10-3|TRBJ1-2|-
TGTGCCATCAGTGGGGGGATGAATGGCTACACCTTC
CAISGGMNGYTF
>-|TRBV7-9|TRBJ2-1|TRBD1
TGCGCCAGCAGCTTAAGCCCCGCGGGACAGGGCAACAATGAGCAGTTCTTC
CASSLSPAGQGNNEQFF